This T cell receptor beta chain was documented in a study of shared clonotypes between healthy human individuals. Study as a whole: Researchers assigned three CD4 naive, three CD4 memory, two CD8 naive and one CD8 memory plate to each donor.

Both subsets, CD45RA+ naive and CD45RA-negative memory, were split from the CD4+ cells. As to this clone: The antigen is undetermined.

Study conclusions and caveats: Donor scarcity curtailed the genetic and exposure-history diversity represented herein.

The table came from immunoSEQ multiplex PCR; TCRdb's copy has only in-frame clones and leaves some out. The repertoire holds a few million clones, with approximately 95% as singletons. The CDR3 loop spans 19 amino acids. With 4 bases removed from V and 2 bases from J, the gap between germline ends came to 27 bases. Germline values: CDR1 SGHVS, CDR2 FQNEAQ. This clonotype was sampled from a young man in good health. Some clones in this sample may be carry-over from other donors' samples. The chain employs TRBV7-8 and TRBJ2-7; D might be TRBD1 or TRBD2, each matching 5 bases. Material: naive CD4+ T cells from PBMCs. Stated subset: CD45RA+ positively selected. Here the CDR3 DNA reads TGTGCCAGCAGCTCAGATTACACCCGGGACGGTAGAGTACCCTACGAGCAGTACTTC. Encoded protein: CASSSDYTRDGRVPYEQYF.